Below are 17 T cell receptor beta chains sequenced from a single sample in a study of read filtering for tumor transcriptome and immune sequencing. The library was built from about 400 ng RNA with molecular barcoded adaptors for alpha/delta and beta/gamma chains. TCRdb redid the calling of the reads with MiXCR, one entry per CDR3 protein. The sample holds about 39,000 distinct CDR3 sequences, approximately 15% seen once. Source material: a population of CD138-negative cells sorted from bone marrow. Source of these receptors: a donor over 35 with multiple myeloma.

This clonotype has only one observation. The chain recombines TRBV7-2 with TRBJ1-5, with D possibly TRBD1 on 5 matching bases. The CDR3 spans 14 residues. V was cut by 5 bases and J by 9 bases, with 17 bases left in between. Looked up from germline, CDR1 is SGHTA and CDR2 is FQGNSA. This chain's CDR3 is CASSRGGGVWPQHF. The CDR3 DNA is TGTGCCAGCAGCAGGGGCGGAGGGGTTTGGCCCCAGCATTTT.

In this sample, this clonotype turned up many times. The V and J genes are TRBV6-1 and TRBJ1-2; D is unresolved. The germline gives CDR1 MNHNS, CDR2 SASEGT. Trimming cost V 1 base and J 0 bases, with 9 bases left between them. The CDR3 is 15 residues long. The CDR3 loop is CASSEGAGANYGYTF. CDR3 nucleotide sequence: TGTGCCAGCAGTGAAGGGGCAGGAGCTAACTATGGCTACACCTTC.

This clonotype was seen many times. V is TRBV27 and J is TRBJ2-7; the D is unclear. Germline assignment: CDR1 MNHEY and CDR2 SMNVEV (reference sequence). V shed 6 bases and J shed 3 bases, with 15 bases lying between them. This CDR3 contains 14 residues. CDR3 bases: TGTGCCAGCAGAGCCGACCAGAGACTCTACGAGCAGTACTTC. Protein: CASRADQRLYEQYF.

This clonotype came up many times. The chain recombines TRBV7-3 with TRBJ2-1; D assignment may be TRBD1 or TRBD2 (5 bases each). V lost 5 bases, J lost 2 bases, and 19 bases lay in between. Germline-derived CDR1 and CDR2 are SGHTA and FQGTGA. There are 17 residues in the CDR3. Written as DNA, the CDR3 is TGTGCCAGCAGCCCCCTAAACCCAGGGAGCCCCTACAATGAGCAGTTCTTC. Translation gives CASSPLNPGSPYNEQFF.

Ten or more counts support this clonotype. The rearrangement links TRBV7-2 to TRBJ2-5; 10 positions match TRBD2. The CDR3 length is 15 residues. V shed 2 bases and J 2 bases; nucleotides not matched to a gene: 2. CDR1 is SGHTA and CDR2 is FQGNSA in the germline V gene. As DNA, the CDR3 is TGTGCCAGCAGCTTAAGCGGGGGGGCGCAAGAGACCCAGTACTTC. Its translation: CASSLSGGAQETQYF.

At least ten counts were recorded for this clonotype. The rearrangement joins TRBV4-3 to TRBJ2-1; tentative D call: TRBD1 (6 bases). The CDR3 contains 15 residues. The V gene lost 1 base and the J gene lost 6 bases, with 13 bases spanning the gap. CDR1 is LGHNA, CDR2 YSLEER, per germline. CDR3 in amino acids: CASSQGRTEGNEQFF. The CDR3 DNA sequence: TGCGCCAGCAGCCAAGGCCGGACAGAAGGCAATGAGCAGTTCTTC.

The chain's CDR3 is CSAGITRQGAIDTQYF. CDR3 sequence (DNA): TGCAGTGCTGGGATAACAAGACAGGGGGCAATAGATACGCAGTATTTT. The chain employs TRBV20-1 and TRBJ2-3; TRBD1 aligns across 10 bases. The CDR3 runs to 16 residues. The germline V gene has CDR1 DFQATT and CDR2 SNEGSKA (reference sequence). V dropped 5 bases and J dropped 5; count of bases not matched to a gene: 13.

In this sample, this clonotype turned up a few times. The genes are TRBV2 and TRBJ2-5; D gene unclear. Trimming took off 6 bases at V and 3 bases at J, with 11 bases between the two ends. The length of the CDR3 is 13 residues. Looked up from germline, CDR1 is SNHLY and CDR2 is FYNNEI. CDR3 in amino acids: CASSRNRKETQYF. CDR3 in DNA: TGTGCCAGCAGCAGGAACCGAAAAGAGACCCAGTACTTC.

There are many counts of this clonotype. The CDR3 loop is CASSLGAGYEQYF. The CDR3 DNA follows: TGTGCCAGCAGTTTAGGGGCCGGCTACGAGCAGTACTTC. The chain carries TRBV12-3 or TRBV12-4 and TRBJ2-7; no firm D call. Trimming took off 1 base at V and 3 bases at J, with 7 bases between the two ends. The CDR3 has 13 residues.

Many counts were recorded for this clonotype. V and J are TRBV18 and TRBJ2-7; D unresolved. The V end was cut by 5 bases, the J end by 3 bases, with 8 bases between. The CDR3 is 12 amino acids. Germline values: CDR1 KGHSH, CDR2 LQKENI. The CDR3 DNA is TGTGCCAGCTCATCAGACGGCTACGAGCAGTACTTC. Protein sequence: CASSSDGYEQYF.

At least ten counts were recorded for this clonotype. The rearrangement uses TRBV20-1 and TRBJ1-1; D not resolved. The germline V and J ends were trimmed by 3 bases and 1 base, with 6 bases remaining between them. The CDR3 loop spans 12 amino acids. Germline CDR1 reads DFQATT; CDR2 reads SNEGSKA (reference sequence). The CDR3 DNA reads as TGCAGTGCTAGGGACGGGAACACTGAAGCTTTCTTT. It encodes CSARDGNTEAFF.

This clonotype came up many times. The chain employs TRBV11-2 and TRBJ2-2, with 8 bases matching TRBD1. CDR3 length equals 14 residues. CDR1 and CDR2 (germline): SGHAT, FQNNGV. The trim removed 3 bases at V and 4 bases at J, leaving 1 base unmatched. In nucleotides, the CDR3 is TGTGCCAGCAGCTTGACAGGGGTCACCGGGGAGCTGTTTTTT. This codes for CASSLTGVTGELFF.

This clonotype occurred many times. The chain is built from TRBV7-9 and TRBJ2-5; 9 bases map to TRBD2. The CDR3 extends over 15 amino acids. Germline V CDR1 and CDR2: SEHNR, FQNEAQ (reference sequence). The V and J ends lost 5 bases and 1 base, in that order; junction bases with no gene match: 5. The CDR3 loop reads CASSGSGGPQETQYF. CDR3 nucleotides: TGTGCCAGCAGCGGGAGCGGGGGGCCCCAAGAGACCCAGTACTTC.

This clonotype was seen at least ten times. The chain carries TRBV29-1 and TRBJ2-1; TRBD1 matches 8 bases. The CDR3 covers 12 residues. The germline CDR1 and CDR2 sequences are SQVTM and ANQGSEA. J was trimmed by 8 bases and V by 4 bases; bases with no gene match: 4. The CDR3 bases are TGCAGCGTTGGCCCGACAGGGGATGAGCAGTTCTTC. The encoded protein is CSVGPTGDEQFF.

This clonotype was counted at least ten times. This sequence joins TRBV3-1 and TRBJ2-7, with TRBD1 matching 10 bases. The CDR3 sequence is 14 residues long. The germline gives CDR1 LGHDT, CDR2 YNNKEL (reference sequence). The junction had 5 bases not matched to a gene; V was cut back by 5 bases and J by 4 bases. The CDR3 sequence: CASSSGTGVYEQYF. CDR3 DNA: TGTGCCAGCAGCTCCGGGACAGGGGTGTACGAGCAGTACTTC.

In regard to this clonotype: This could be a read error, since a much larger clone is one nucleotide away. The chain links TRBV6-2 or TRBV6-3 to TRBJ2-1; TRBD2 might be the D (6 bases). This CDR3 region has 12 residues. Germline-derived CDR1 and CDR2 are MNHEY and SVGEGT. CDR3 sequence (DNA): TGTGCCAGCGGAGGGTTCTACAATGGGCAGTTCTTC. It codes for CASGGFYNGQFF.

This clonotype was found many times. In DNA form, the CDR3 reads TGTGCCAGCAGCCACGCGAGCACCGGGGAGCTGTTTTTT. As protein: CASSHASTGELFF. This rearrangement joins TRBV3-1 to TRBJ2-2; D remains unclear. The CDR3 loop spans 13 amino acids. With 3 bases removed from V and 4 bases from J, the gap between germline ends came to 6 bases. The germline gives CDR1 LGHDT, CDR2 YNNKEL (reference sequence).